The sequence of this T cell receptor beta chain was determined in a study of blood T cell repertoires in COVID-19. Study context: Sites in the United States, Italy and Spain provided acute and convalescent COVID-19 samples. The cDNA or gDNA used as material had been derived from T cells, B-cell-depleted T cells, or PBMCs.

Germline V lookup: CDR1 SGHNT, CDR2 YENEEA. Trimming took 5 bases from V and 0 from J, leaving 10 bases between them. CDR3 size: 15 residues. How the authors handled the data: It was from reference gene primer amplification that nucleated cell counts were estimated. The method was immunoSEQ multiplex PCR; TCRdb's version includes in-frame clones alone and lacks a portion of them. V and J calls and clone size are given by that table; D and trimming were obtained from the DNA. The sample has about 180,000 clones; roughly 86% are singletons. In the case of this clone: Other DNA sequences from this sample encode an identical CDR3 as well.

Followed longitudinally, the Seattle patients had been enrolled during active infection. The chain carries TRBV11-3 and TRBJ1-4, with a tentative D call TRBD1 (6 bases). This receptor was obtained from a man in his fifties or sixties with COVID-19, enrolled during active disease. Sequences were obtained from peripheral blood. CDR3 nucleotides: TGTGCCAGCAGCCCGAGGACAGCAACTAATGAAAAACTGTTTTTT. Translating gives CASSPRTATNEKLFF.